Following are 16 T cell receptor beta chains from one sample sequenced in a study of shared clonotypes between healthy human individuals. TCRdb keeps only in-frame clones here, not all; method: immunoSEQ multiplex PCR. The table has under 1,100,000 clones, about 75% seen once. Sequenced input: memory CD4+ T cells sorted from blood. Sample subset: CD45RA-negative fraction. The receptors derive from a man aged 18-30 years in good health.

The V call is TRBV21-1, the J call TRBJ2-7; TRBD1 is the table's D call and was not checked against the DNA. TRBV21-1 is marked as a pseudogene. The CDR3 runs 15 residues. CDR3 bases: TGTGCCAGCAGCAAGCGGACAGGACCACCCTACGAGCAGTACTTC. It codes for CASSKRTGPPYEQYF.

Details on this clone: Other DNA sequences in the sample encode the same CDR3. The rearrangement uses TRBV19 and TRBJ1-5; no clear D. The CDR3 runs to 14 residues. CDR1 is LNHDA and CDR2 is SQIVND in the germline V gene (reference sequence). Trimming left V 3 bases short and J 3 bases short, with 9 bases between. CDR3 nucleotide sequence: TGTGCCAGTAGTATTGGTCAGAACAATCAGCCCCAGCATTTT. Translating it yields CASSIGQNNQPQHF. Supplemented by reference TRBV19 and TRBJ1-5, the full variable domain reads DGGITQSPKYLFRKEGQNVTLSCEQNLNHDAMYWYRQDPGQGLRLIYYSQIVNDFQKGDIAEGYSVSREKKESFPLTVTSAQKNPTAFYLCASSIGQNNQPQHFGDGTRLSIL.

DNA of the CDR3: TGTGCCATCAGTCCCAGGGGATCCACTGAAGCTTTCTTT. It specifies CAISPRGSTEAFF. J is TRBJ1-1 and V is TRBV10-3; D possibly corresponds to TRBD1 (6 bases). The CDR3 runs 13 residues. V was cut by 5 bases and J by 4 bases, with 11 bases left in between. CDR1 is ENHRY, CDR2 SYGVKD, per germline.

This chain connects TRBV10-1 to TRBJ2-1; possibly TRBD2 for D (6 bases). Germline values: CDR1 WNHNN, CDR2 SYGVQD (reference sequence). The CDR3 is 14 residues long. V was clipped by 3 bases and J by 12 bases, with 18 bases between them. This chain's CDR3 is CASSDAPPGEGQFF. For the CDR3, the DNA is TGCGCCAGCAGTGACGCGCCACCGGGGGAAGGGCAGTTCTTC.

The chain has TRBV10-3 and TRBJ1-6, with 9 bases lining up with TRBD1. V shed 0 bases, J shed 10 bases, and the junction held 10 bases outside the gene matches. Germline V CDR1 and CDR2: ENHRY, SYGVKD. The CDR3 covers 17 residues. The CDR3 DNA follows: TGTGCCATCAGTGAGTCTAGACCGGGACAGGGTTACTCACCCCTCCACTTT. This encodes CAISESRPGQGYSPLHF.

This chain connects TRBV6-5 to TRBJ2-7; possible D gene TRBD1, 5 bases. The germline CDR1 and CDR2 sequences are MNHEY and SVGAGI. The CDR3 covers 14 residues. The V end lost 6 bases, the J end lost 0 bases, and 12 bases lay between the germline ends. DNA for the CDR3: TGTGCCAGCAGACCCGACAGATACTCCTACGAGCAGTACTTC. As protein: CASRPDRYSYEQYF.

V and J are TRBV7-6 and TRBJ2-3; 8 bases line up with TRBD2. The length of the CDR3 is 15 residues. Germline V gene lookup returns CDR1 SGHVS and CDR2 FNYEAQ. V was clipped by 5 bases and J by 5 bases; unmatched bases: 9. For the CDR3, the DNA is TGTGCCAGCAGCCAGGGGAGCGGGAGAAGAGATACGCAGTATTTT. Protein product: CASSQGSGRRDTQYF.

The V call is TRBV10-1, the J call TRBJ2-3; D is unclear. The CDR3 consists of 14 residues. Germline V gives CDR1 WNHNN, CDR2 SYGVQD (reference sequence). Trimming left V 3 bases short and J 0 bases short, with 7 bases between. As DNA, the CDR3 is TGCGCCAGCAGTGATCTGTTCAGCACAGATACGCAGTATTTT. It encodes CASSDLFSTDTQYF.

The rearrangement joins TRBV7-9 to TRBJ2-3, with 14 bases lining up with TRBD2. The CDR3 is 19 residues long. Germline trimming cut 1 base from V and 1 base from J; bases unmatched to any gene: 7. CDR1 and CDR2 from the germline V gene are SEHNR and FQNEAQ (reference sequence). The CDR3 loop is CASSLGGTSGGSGTDTQYF. The CDR3 nucleotides are TGTGCCAGCAGCTTAGGTGGGACTAGCGGGGGCTCGGGCACAGATACGCAGTATTTT.

This chain connects TRBV5-1 to TRBJ2-7; D might be TRBD1 or TRBD2, each matching 6 bases. The CDR3 is made up of 14 amino acids. Deletions cut 0 bases from V and 6 bases from J, with 13 bases between. Germline CDR1 SGHRS, CDR2 YFSETQ. CDR3 sequence (DNA): TGCGCCAGCAGCTTGGAGGGGGGTTCGGCCGAGCAGTACTTC. It yields the protein CASSLEGGSAEQYF.

J is TRBJ2-7 and V is TRBV6-5, with 7 nucleotides matching TRBD1. The CDR3 has 15 amino acids. CDR1 is MNHEY and CDR2 is SVGAGI in the germline V gene. J gave up 3 bases and V 2 bases, and 7 bases lay outside the gene matches. The CDR3 loop reads CASSYRDSPDYEQYF. CDR3 nucleotide sequence: TGTGCCAGCAGTTACCGGGACAGCCCAGACTACGAGCAGTACTTC.

This clone was seen a few times. The rearrangement links TRBV27 to TRBJ2-3, with D possibly being TRBD1 (5 bases). V lost 0 bases to trimming and J lost 8 bases, with 9 bases between them. Germline V gives CDR1 MNHEY, CDR2 SMNVEV (reference sequence). The CDR3 has 13 amino acids. For the CDR3, the DNA is TGTGCCAGCAGTTTATCAGGGGTCATTACGCAGTATTTT. Amino acid sequence: CASSLSGVITQYF.

The J gene is TRBJ2-5, the V gene TRBV6-6; TRBD1 agrees at 9 bases. Matching the DNA end better, TRBJ2-7 makes the J call doubtful. The V gene's germline CDR1 is MNHNY and CDR2 SVGAGI (reference sequence). This CDR3 spans 15 amino acids. CDR3 sequence reads: CASSDTGTGSNEQYF. The CDR3 bases are TGTGCCAGCAGTGACACCGGGACAGGGTCCAACGAGCAGTACTTC.

This chain connects TRBV4-1 to TRBJ2-2; a weak D match, TRBD2 (5 bases). This CDR3 spans 16 amino acids. Per germline, CDR1 MGHRA and CDR2 YSYEKL. Trimming pared 0 bases from V and 0 bases from J, leaving 8 bases between. The CDR3 region has the DNA TGCGCCAGCAGCCAAGAGGGGAGAGCGAACACCGGGGAGCTGTTTTTT. As protein: CASSQEGRANTGELFF.

V gene TRBV7-3 combines with J gene TRBJ2-3; TRBD1 aligns across 9 bases. J was trimmed by 3 bases and V by 5 bases; bases with no gene match: 9. Germline V gene sequence: CDR1 SGHTA, CDR2 FQGTGA. The CDR3 has 16 amino acids. CDR3 nucleotides: TGTGCCAGCAGCGCATCAATGGGACAGGGAACAGATACGCAGTATTTT. It specifies CASSASMGQGTDTQYF. The full variable domain, in which reference TRBV7-3 and TRBJ2-3 provide the parts outside the CDR3, is GAGVSQTPSNKVTEKGKYVELRCDPISGHTALYWYRQSLGQGPEFLIYFQGTGAADDSGLPNDRFFAVRPEGSVSTLKIQRTERGDSAVYLCASSASMGQGTDTQYFGPGTRLTVL.

V and J are TRBV6-6 and TRBJ1-5; D is unresolved. CDR3 length equals 13 residues. CDR1 MNHNY and CDR2 SVGAGI come from the germline V gene (reference sequence). V lost 0 bases and J 6 bases, leaving 6 bases between the germline ends. CDR3 loop: CASSYSIGQPQHF. The CDR3, as DNA: TGTGCCAGCAGTTACTCTATAGGTCAGCCCCAGCATTTT.